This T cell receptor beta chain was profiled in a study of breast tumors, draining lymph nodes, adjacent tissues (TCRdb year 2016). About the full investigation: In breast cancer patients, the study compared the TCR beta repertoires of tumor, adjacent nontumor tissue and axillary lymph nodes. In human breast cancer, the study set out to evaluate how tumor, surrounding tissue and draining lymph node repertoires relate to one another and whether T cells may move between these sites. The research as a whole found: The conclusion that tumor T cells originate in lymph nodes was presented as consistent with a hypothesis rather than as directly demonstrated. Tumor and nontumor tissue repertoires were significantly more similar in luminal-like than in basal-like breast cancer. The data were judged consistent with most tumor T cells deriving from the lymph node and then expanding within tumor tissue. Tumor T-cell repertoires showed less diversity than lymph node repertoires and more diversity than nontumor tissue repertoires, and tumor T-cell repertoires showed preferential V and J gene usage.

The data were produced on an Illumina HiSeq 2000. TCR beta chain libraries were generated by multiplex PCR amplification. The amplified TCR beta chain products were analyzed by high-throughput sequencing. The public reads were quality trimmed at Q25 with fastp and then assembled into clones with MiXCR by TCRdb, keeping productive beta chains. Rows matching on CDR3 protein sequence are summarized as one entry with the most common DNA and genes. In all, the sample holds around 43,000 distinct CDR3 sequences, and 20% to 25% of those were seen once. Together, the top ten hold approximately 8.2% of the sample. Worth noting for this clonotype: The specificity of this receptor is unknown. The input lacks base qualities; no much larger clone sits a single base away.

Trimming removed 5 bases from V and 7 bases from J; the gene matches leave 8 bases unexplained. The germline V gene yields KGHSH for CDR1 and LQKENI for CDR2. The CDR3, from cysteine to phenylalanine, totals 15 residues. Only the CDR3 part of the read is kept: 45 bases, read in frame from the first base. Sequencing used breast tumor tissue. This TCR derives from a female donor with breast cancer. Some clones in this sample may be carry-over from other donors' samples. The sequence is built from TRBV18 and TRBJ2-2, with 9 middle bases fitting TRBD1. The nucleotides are TGTGCCAGCTCATCGGGACAGGGAACCCTCGGGGAGCTGTTTTTT. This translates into CASSSGQGTLGELFF.